The rows below give T cell receptor beta chains drawn from one sample of a study of response to subunit inactivated influenza vaccine. One entry per CDR3 protein results from TCRdb running MiXCR on the RT-PCR reads. The data contain 500,000 to 600,000 distinct CDR3 sequences, about an eighth of them singletons. Material: PBMCs from blood, obtained roughly 45 days after vaccination. The source is a man aged 50-59 years who received an inactivated influenza vaccine. Both conserved end residues are part of each CDR3. The D gene is left open where the match is weak. A row's size may be missing; if present it is once, few, many or a size class.

j_call | clone_size | d_call | v_call | cdr3_length | cdr3_aa | cdr3_nt
TRBJ2-3 | few | . | TRBV11-1 | 13 | CASSLGRRAPEYF | TGTGCCAGCAGCTTAGGACGTCGGGCCCCTGAGTATTTT
TRBJ2-7 | . | . | TRBV3-1 | 17 | CASSQEQGRGYLHEQYF | TGTGCCAGCAGCCAAGAACAGGGCCGAGGGTATTTGCACGAGCAGTACTTC
TRBJ2-1 | many | . | TRBV11-2 | 11 | CASSRGRGQFF | TGTGCCAGCAGCCGAGGACGGGGGCAGTTCTTC
TRBJ2-4 | many | . | TRBV6-2/TRBV6-3 | 13 | CASSMVDIFHQYF | TGTGCCAGCAGTATGGTCGACATTTTCCACCAGTACTTC
TRBJ2-1 | . | . | TRBV4-3 | 14 | CASSGRPRDNEQFF | TGCGCCAGCAGCGGACGACCCAGGGACAATGAGCAGTTCTTC
TRBJ1-5 | few | . | TRBV6-1 | 15 | CASSSGKKIGQPQHF | TGTGCCAGCAGCTCCGGGAAAAAAATAGGTCAGCCCCAGCATTTT
TRBJ2-3 | . | . | TRBV4-2 | 12 | CASSQGGPLQYF | TGTGCCAGCAGCCAAGGTGGACCACTCCAGTATTTT
TRBJ2-7 | many | . | TRBV29-1 | 15 | CSVEAQYRNSYEQYF | TGCAGCGTTGAAGCCCAGTACAGGAACTCCTACGAGCAGTACTTC
TRBJ1-1 | few | . | TRBV15 | 13 | CATSRGGNTEAFF | TGTGCCACCAGCAGAGGGGGAAACACTGAAGCTTTCTTT
TRBJ2-7 | few | TRBD1 | TRBV5-1 | 16 | CASSLAPGQGSYEQYF | TGCGCCAGCAGCTTGGCTCCGGGACAGGGGTCCTACGAGCAGTACTTC
TRBJ2-2 | . | . | TRBV10-3 | 16 | CAISESRGSNTGELFF | TGTGCCATCAGTGAGTCGAGGGGGTCGAACACCGGGGAGCTGTTTTTT
TRBJ2-1 | few | TRBD2 | TRBV4-3 | 17 | CASSQDTGREAYNEQFF | TGCGCCAGCAGCCAAGATACGGGGAGGGAGGCTTACAATGAGCAGTTCTTC
TRBJ2-1 | . | . | TRBV7-2 | 13 | CASRQGAYNEQFF | TGTGCCAGCAGACAGGGTGCCTACAATGAGCAGTTCTTC
TRBJ1-3 | many | TRBD1 | TRBV6-2/TRBV6-3 | 16 | CASRSPGQGTGNTIYF | TGTGCCAGCAGATCGCCTGGACAGGGCACCGGAAACACCATATATTTT
TRBJ2-7 | many | TRBD1 | TRBV5-1 | 14 | CASKPGGVSYEQYF | TGCGCCAGCAAACCAGGGGGCGTCTCCTACGAGCAGTACTTC
TRBJ2-7 | many | TRBD1 | TRBV29-1 | 11 | CSVGTAYEQYF | TGCAGTGTCGGGACAGCCTACGAGCAGTACTTC